This T cell receptor (beta chain) was obtained from a study of OX40 agonist ivuxolimab in advanced cancers. Study as a whole: Patients received ivuxolimab, an intravenous treatment, every 2 weeks at 0.01 to 10 mg/kg. Regarding the study as a whole: The antigens recognized by the expanded peripheral T cells, that is their antigen specificity, were not determined.

About this clone: Its target is unknown.

Data came from immunoSEQ multiplex PCR; TCRdb stores just in-frame clones and leaves some out. The sample has approximately 74,000 clones; around 85% are singletons. The germline V gene encodes CDR1 SNHLY and CDR2 FYNNEI. The V end lost 6 bases, the J end lost 1 base, and 13 bases lay between the germline ends. The CDR3 extends over 14 amino acids. The chain uses TRBV2 and TRBJ2-7; TRBD1 or TRBD2 may be the D gene (6 bases each). The specimen comprised CD4+ or CD8+ T cells sorted from blood, sampled in a trial of the OX40 agonist ivuxolimab. This clonotype was obtained from an adult with an advanced solid tumor such as melanoma, head and neck, liver or kidney cancer. The CDR3 coding sequence is TGTGCCAGCAGGCCAGAGGGGGGTTCCTACGAGCAGTACTTC. Protein product: CASRPEGGSYEQYF.